Reported below is one TCR beta chain. This entry belongs to a study of T cell changes during pregnancy in multiple sclerosis. The CDR3 runs to 16 residues. Germline CDR1 and CDR2: SNHLY and FYNNEI. Trimming removed 3 bases at V and 4 bases at J, with 18 bases between. Clones were sequenced by immunoSEQ multiplex PCR, and TCRdb holds only the in-frame ones, with some missing. The sample records 100,000 or so clones, roughly 94% being singletons. The source is a female donor in good health, enrolled as a control in a pregnancy study. This sequence joins TRBV2 and TRBJ1-1, with D maybe TRBD1 (5 bases). The sample consisted of peripheral blood, taken after pregnancy. CDR3 DNA sequence: TGTGCCAGCAGTGAGTCGACTCTGGGAAGGGGCACTGAAGCTTTCTTT. Its protein is CASSESTLGRGTEAFF.